The 25 T cell receptor beta chains given below trace back to one sample, sequenced in a study of control samples from healthy donors and cancer patients. The data were produced by immunoSEQ multiplex PCR, yet TCRdb's version contains in-frame clones alone and is incomplete. Of 45,000 to 60,000 clones in the sample, 85% to 95% were seen once. Sequences were obtained from blood. The origin of the receptors is a man aged 30 to 39 in good health.

This rearrangement joins TRBV4-1 to TRBJ1-5; no clear D gene. Deletions cut 6 bases from V and 1 base from J, with 10 bases between. This CDR3 has 14 amino acids. Per the germline V gene, CDR1 is MGHRA and CDR2 is YSYEKL. For the CDR3, the DNA is TGCGCCAGCAGTCCCCAGCCAAGCAATCAGCCCCAGCATTTT. It translates to CASSPQPSNQPQHF.

The chain has TRBV5-4 and TRBJ2-5; D is possibly TRBD1 (5 bases). Trimming took 0 bases from V and 2 from J, leaving 8 bases between them. Per the germline V gene, CDR1 is SGHNT and CDR2 is YYREEE (reference sequence). The CDR3 contains 14 residues. CDR3 in amino acids: CASSLVGQQETQYF. Here the CDR3 DNA reads TGTGCCAGCAGCTTGGTCGGACAACAAGAGACCCAGTACTTC.

This clone was seen more than once but under ten times. The chain recombines TRBV7-9 with TRBJ2-1; D uncertain. Germline values: CDR1 SEHNR, CDR2 FQNEAQ (reference sequence). V shed 1 base and J shed 8 bases, with 6 bases lying between them. The CDR3 extends over 12 amino acids. The CDR3 DNA is TGTGCCAGCAGCTTAGTTGGGGATGAGCAGTTCTTC. It yields the protein CASSLVGDEQFF.

The rearrangement joins TRBV14 to TRBJ2-7, with D uncertain. CDR3 length: 16 residues. Germline CDR1 and CDR2: SGHDN and FVKESK. V was shortened by 0 bases and J by 2 bases, with 14 bases between the two germline ends. The CDR3 loop is CASSQDASGPPYEQYF. In nucleotides, the CDR3 is TGTGCCAGCAGCCAAGATGCATCCGGACCTCCCTACGAGCAGTACTTC.

The chain is built from TRBV9 and TRBJ2-5; tentatively, D is TRBD1 (5 bases). V dropped 0 bases and J dropped 5 bases, with 11 bases sitting between them. The CDR3 consists of 14 residues. Germline V lookup: CDR1 SGDLS, CDR2 YYNGEE. The CDR3 nucleotides are TGTGCCAGCAGCGTAGTAGGGGCCGGGGAGACCCAGTACTTC. Encoded protein: CASSVVGAGETQYF.

A single count supports this clone. CDR3 protein: CASSPDYLSTDTQYF. The CDR3 nucleotides are TGTGCCAGCAGCCCGGACTACCTTAGCACAGATACGCAGTATTTT. This chain joins TRBV7-2 and TRBJ2-3, with D perhaps TRBD2 (6 bases). Germline V gene lookup returns CDR1 SGHTA and CDR2 FQGNSA. V gave up 5 bases and J gave up 0 bases, with 12 bases separating them. The CDR3 has 15 amino acids.

This sequence joins TRBV7-3 and TRBJ2-1; TRBD1 aligns across 7 bases. The germline V gene encodes CDR1 SGHTA and CDR2 FQGTGA. Germline trimming cut 2 bases from V and 5 bases from J; bases unmatched to any gene: 12. CDR3 length equals 17 residues. CDR3 amino acids: CASSLDRELSLNNEQFF. The CDR3 DNA sequence: TGTGCCAGCAGCTTAGACAGGGAGTTAAGTCTCAACAATGAGCAGTTCTTC.

The rearrangement joins TRBV9 to TRBJ2-1; the D gene could be TRBD1 or TRBD2 (6 bases each). The V gene's germline CDR1 is SGDLS and CDR2 YYNGEE. The CDR3 is made up of 16 amino acids. V was shortened by 3 bases and J by 7 bases, with 20 bases between the two germline ends. The CDR3, as DNA: TGTGCCAGCAGCGCGACAGGCGGGATCGTGGGGAATGAGCAGTTCTTC. Translation gives CASSATGGIVGNEQFF.

The J gene is TRBJ2-1, the V gene TRBV5-6; 10 bases are shared with TRBD1. Germline assignment: CDR1 SGHDT and CDR2 YYEEEE. Trimming at V came to 3 bases and at J to 8 bases, leaving 8 bases not matched to a gene. This CDR3 is built from 15 residues. Written as DNA, the CDR3 is TGTGCCAGCAGCTCGGGACAGGGGTTTTTGTATGAGCAGTTCTTC. Protein: CASSSGQGFLYEQFF.

The chain has TRBV5-1 and TRBJ2-3; the D gene is possibly TRBD2 (5 bases). The CDR3 totals 16 residues. Per the germline V gene, CDR1 is SGHRS and CDR2 is YFSETQ. The V end lost 4 bases, the J end lost 2 bases, and 17 bases lay between the germline ends. CDR3 nucleotide sequence: TGCGCCAGCAGCACGGGGATCTCCAGTCCCACAGATACGCAGTATTTT. It codes for CASSTGISSPTDTQYF. Full variable domain (outside the CDR3, taken from reference TRBV5-1 and TRBJ2-3): KAGVTQTPRYLIKTRGQQVTLSCSPISGHRSVSWYQQTPGQGLQFLFEYFSETQRNKGNFPGRFSGRQFSNSRSEMNVSTLELGDSALYLCASSTGISSPTDTQYFGPGTRLTVL.

The CDR3 nucleotides are TGTGCCAGCAGTGAATCACCCAGGGCCTATGGCTACACCTTC. Its protein product is CASSESPRAYGYTF. This rearrangement joins TRBV25-1 to TRBJ1-2, with a possible D match to TRBD1 (5 bases). V gave up 1 base and J gave up 4 bases, with 10 bases separating them. The CDR3 contains 14 residues. Germline values: CDR1 MGHDK, CDR2 SYGVNS.

The V gene is TRBV2, the J gene TRBJ1-3, with D maybe TRBD1 (5 bases). The CDR3 runs 16 residues. Germline-derived CDR1 and CDR2 are SNHLY and FYNNEI. Trimming shortened V by 2 bases and J by 4 bases, and 15 bases separated the two germline ends. The CDR3 sequence is CASSEYAGTFGNTIYF. In DNA, the CDR3 is TGTGCCAGCAGTGAATATGCAGGGACGTTCGGAAACACCATATATTTT. Complete variable domain (other parts from reference TRBV2 and TRBJ1-3): EPEVTQTPSHQVTQMGQEVILRCVPISNHLYFYWYRQILGQKVEFLVSFYNNEISEKSEIFDDQFSVERPDGSNFTLKIRSTKLEDSAMYFCASSEYAGTFGNTIYFGEGSWLTVV.

This sequence joins TRBV6-5 and TRBJ2-6; 7 bases match TRBD1. There are 16 residues in the CDR3. Germline CDR1 is MNHEY and CDR2 is SVGAGI. Trimming took 2 bases from V and 3 from J; bases not matched to a gene: 4. The CDR3, as DNA: TGTGCCAGCAGTTACGACAGGGCTGGTGGGGCCAACGTCCTGACTTTC. Encoded protein: CASSYDRAGGANVLTF.

V is TRBV10-3 and J is TRBJ1-2, with TRBD1 matching 10 bases. The trim removed 6 bases at V and 6 bases at J, leaving 10 bases unmatched. The V gene's germline CDR1 is ENHRY and CDR2 SYGVKD. The CDR3 sequence is 15 residues long. CDR3 residues: CAIRETGGEGDGYTF. The CDR3 DNA follows: TGTGCCATCAGGGAGACAGGGGGCGAAGGGGATGGCTACACCTTC.

The chain joins TRBV27 to TRBJ1-4; D remains unclear. The V gene lost 5 bases and the J gene lost 4 bases, with 11 bases spanning the gap. The CDR3 consists of 14 residues. The germline gives CDR1 MNHEY, CDR2 SMNVEV (reference sequence). CDR3 nucleotide sequence: TGTGCCAGCAGTACTATCAGCGATAATGAAAAACTGTTTTTT. Its protein is CASSTISDNEKLFF. Full variable domain (missing parts from reference TRBV27 and TRBJ1-4): EAQVTQNPRYLITVTGKKLTVTCSQNMNHEYMSWYRQDPGLGLRQIYYSMNVEVTDKGDVPEGYKVSRKEKRNFPLILESPSPNQTSLYFCASSTISDNEKLFFGSGTQLSVL.

About this clone: Other DNA sequences of this sample code for an identical CDR3. V is TRBV13 and J is TRBJ2-1; TRBD2 is a possible D gene (5 bases). The V gene lost 5 bases and the J gene lost 9 bases, with 11 bases spanning the gap. The CDR3 covers 12 residues. In germline, CDR1 is PRHDT, CDR2 FYEKMQ (reference sequence). CDR3 amino acids: CASSLLAGEQFF. The CDR3, as DNA: TGTGCCAGCAGCCTCCTGGCGGGTGAGCAGTTCTTC.

This rearrangement joins TRBV9 to TRBJ1-4; TRBD1 matches 7 bases. The CDR3 has 15 residues. Trimming took 3 bases from V and 8 from J; bases not matched to a gene: 10. Per germline, CDR1 SGDLS and CDR2 YYNGEE. The CDR3 DNA reads as TGTGCCAGCAGCGCCGGGGAGGGGGCGAGAGAAAAACTGTTTTTT. It encodes CASSAGEGAREKLFF.

This chain uses TRBV7-9 with TRBJ1-4; tentatively, D is TRBD1 (5 bases). Germline-derived CDR1 and CDR2 are SEHNR and FQNEAQ (reference sequence). This CDR3 region has 16 residues. The V end lost 5 bases, the J end lost 11 bases, and 24 bases lay between the germline ends. Here the CDR3 reads CASSPPGSGRLDKLFF. CDR3 nucleotides: TGTGCCAGCAGCCCCCCCGGATCAGGGAGGTTGGATAAACTGTTTTTT.

This sequence joins TRBV25-1 and TRBJ2-1, with D possibly being TRBD1 (5 bases). There are 15 residues in the CDR3. V dropped 0 bases and J dropped 2 bases, with 8 bases sitting between them. Germline CDR1 and CDR2: MGHDK and SYGVNS. CDR3 nucleotide sequence: TGTGCCAGCAGTGAATACTGGACACCCTACAATGAGCAGTTCTTC. This gives the protein CASSEYWTPYNEQFF.

V usage is TRBV30 and J usage is TRBJ2-1; D call uncertain. The V and J ends lost 0 bases and 0 bases respectively, with 9 bases between them. The CDR3 runs 15 residues. Germline V gene lookup returns CDR1 GTSNPN and CDR2 SVGIG (reference sequence). CDR3 in amino acids: CAWSVRQASYNEQFF. The CDR3 nucleotides read TGTGCCTGGAGTGTACGCCAGGCCTCCTACAATGAGCAGTTCTTC.

The chain recombines TRBV19 with TRBJ1-2; D remains unclear. There are 13 residues in the CDR3. Germline CDR1 LNHDA, CDR2 SQIVND (reference sequence). V gave up 7 bases and J gave up 4 bases, with 13 bases separating them. Here the CDR3 DNA reads TGTGCCAGTAAGGAAGAGACACCCTATGGCTACACCTTC. Protein product: CASKEETPYGYTF.

The chain uses TRBV19 and TRBJ1-1; a weak D match, TRBD1 (6 bases). Per germline, CDR1 LNHDA and CDR2 SQIVND (reference sequence). V lost 5 bases to trimming and J lost 4 bases, with 17 bases between them. CDR3 length equals 15 residues. The CDR3 reads CASSLATGWLTEAFF. For the CDR3, the DNA is TGTGCCAGTAGTCTGGCGACAGGTTGGCTCACTGAAGCTTTCTTT.

V is TRBV7-9 and J is TRBJ1-1; unclear D gene. The germline CDR1 and CDR2 sequences are SEHNR and FQNEAQ (reference sequence). The CDR3 has 14 residues. Trimming took off 7 bases at V and 0 bases at J, with 12 bases between the two ends. The CDR3 reads CASISGGMNTEAFF. CDR3 DNA: TGTGCCAGCATCTCGGGAGGGATGAACACTGAAGCTTTCTTT.

The chain has TRBV30 and TRBJ2-7; either TRBD1 or TRBD2 may supply D (6 bases each). V was trimmed by 4 bases and J by 5 bases, leaving 21 bases between them. The V gene's germline CDR1 is GTSNPN and CDR2 SVGIG (reference sequence). The CDR3 has 15 residues. CDR3 nucleotide sequence: TGTGCCTGGACCCTGGGGGCGGGACGCACTGACGAGCAGTACTTC. Translated, it gives CAWTLGAGRTDEQYF. The full variable domain, rest sourced from reference TRBV30 and TRBJ2-7, is SQTIHQWPATLVQPVGSPLSLECTVEGTSNPNLYWYRQAAGRGLQLLFYSVGIGQISSEVPQNLSASRPQDRQFILSSKKLLLSDSGFYLCAWTLGAGRTDEQYFGPGTRLTVT.

V usage is TRBV29-1 and J usage is TRBJ1-4, with D unclear. Germline loops: CDR1 SQVTM, CDR2 ANQGSEA. This CDR3 is 13 amino acids long. V shed 2 bases and J shed 7 bases, with 11 bases lying between them. The chain's CDR3 is CSVESREGEKLFF. CDR3 DNA sequence: TGCAGCGTTGAATCTAGGGAAGGTGAAAAACTGTTTTTT. The full variable domain, completed using reference TRBV29-1 and TRBJ1-4, is SAVISQKPSRDICQRGTSLTIQCQVDSQVTMMFWYRQQPGQSLTLIATANQGSEATYESGFVIDKFPISRPNLTFSTLTVSNMSPEDSSIYLCSVESREGEKLFFGSGTQLSVL.